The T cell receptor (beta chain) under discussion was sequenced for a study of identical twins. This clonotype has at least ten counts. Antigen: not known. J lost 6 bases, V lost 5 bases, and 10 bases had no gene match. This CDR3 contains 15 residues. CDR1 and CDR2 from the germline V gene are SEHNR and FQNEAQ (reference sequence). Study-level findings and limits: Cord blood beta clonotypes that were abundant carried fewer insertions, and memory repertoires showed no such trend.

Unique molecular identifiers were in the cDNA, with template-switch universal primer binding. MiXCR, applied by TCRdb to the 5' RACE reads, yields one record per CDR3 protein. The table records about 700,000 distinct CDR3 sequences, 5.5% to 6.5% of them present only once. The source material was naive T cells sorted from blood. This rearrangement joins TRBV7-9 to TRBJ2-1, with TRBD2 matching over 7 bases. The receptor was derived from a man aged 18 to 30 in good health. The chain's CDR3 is CASSPRDWEGNEQFF. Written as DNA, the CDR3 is TGTGCCAGCAGCCCCCGGGACTGGGAGGGCAATGAGCAGTTCTTC.